A selection of T cell receptor beta chains follows, all from one sample in a study of vaccination and CD4 T cells after COVID-19. Their target antigens are unknown. TCRdb processed the PCR reads anew with MiXCR; each CDR3 protein has one entry. The top ten clones hold 17% of a sample with over 10,000 distinct CDR3 sequences, under 65% of them seen once. The input for sequencing was cultured CD4+ T cells from blood, taken after SARS-CoV-2 vaccination. The receptors were sampled from a human donor with COVID-19. CDR3s include the opening cysteine and the closing phenylalanine or tryptophan. D genes are given only for firm matches. The listing skips clone size in some rows; elsewhere it reads once, few, many or a size class.

CDR3,DNA,D,V,J,size
CASSRGIQGLEKTQYF,TGTGCCAGCAGCCGAGGGATTCAGGGATTGGAGAAGACCCAGTACTTC,.,TRBV7-2,TRBJ2-5,few
CASKGPHHGYTF,TGTGCCAGCAAAGGGCCGCACCATGGCTACACCTTC,.,TRBV6-1,TRBJ1-2,few
CSPRVGSLGETQYF,TGCAGTCCTCGAGTAGGGAGTCTGGGAGAGACCCAGTACTTC,.,TRBV20-1,TRBJ2-5,few
CASGEGVNYGYTF,TGTGCCAGCGGAGAGGGAGTAAACTATGGCTACACCTTC,.,TRBV5-4,TRBJ1-2,once
CASSSVAYGYTF,TGTGCCAGCAGTTCCGTTGCCTATGGCTACACCTTC,.,TRBV28,TRBJ1-2,.
CASSKRQGAQPQHF,TGTGCCAGTAGTAAAAGACAGGGAGCTCAGCCCCAGCATTTT,TRBD1,TRBV19,TRBJ1-5,few
CAGSYTGDTQYF,TGTGCCGGCAGTTACACGGGAGATACGCAGTATTTT,.,TRBV6-5,TRBJ2-3,.
CATSDIGLGYTF,TGTGCCACCAGTGATATAGGTCTTGGCTACACCTTC,.,TRBV24-1,TRBJ1-2,.
CASSYSLYQETQYF,TGTGCCAGCAGTTACAGTTTGTACCAAGAGACCCAGTACTTC,.,TRBV6-5,TRBJ2-5,.
CASGTGVNTEAFF,TGTGCCAGCGGGACAGGGGTAAACACTGAAGCTTTCTTT,TRBD1,TRBV7-3,TRBJ1-1,.
CASSFRSTYEQYF,TGTGCCAGCAGCTTTCGATCGACCTACGAGCAGTACTTT,.,TRBV11-1,TRBJ2-7,.
CASSRDRARQPQHF,TGTGCCAGCAGCCGAGACAGGGCTAGGCAGCCCCAGCATTTT,TRBD1,TRBV6-2/TRBV6-3,TRBJ1-5,once
CASSPLAPETQYF,TGTGCCAGCAGTCCACTAGCGCCTGAGACCCAGTACTTC,TRBD2,TRBV6-2/TRBV6-3,TRBJ2-5,few
CATSGGRGEQFF,TGTGCCACCAGTGGAGGCCGCGGTGAGCAGTTCTTC,.,TRBV24-1,TRBJ2-1,once
CASSYSTGGPYGYTF,TGTGCCAGCAGTTATTCAACAGGGGGCCCATATGGCTACACCTTC,TRBD1,TRBV6-5,TRBJ1-2,.
CSGGQRGEKLFF,TGCAGTGGGGGACAGAGAGGTGAAAAACTGTTTTTT,TRBD1,TRBV20-1,TRBJ1-4,few
CASSPPHNYGYTF,TGTGCCAGCAGCCCGCCGCACAACTATGGCTACACCTTC,.,TRBV7-2,TRBJ1-2,.
CASSLYVTSGGDTQYF,TGTGCCAGCAGTTTATATGTGACTAGCGGGGGGGATACGCAGTATTTT,TRBD2,TRBV27,TRBJ2-3,few
CASSLGGVDYTF,TGTGCCAGCAGCTTAGGAGGGGTGGACTACACCTTC,.,TRBV11-3,TRBJ1-2,.
CASSIDRGDEQYF,TGTGCCAGTAGTATAGATCGAGGGGACGAGCAGTACTTC,.,TRBV19,TRBJ2-7,.
CASSLSGGPNGYTF,TGTGCCAGCAGCTTATCGGGCGGCCCCAATGGCTACACCTTC,.,TRBV7-9,TRBJ1-2,few
CASGRGTGTNQQYF,TGTGCTAGTGGCCGCGGGACAGGGACTAATCAGCAGTACTTC,TRBD1,TRBV12-5,TRBJ2-7,.
CASSAGQYYEQYF,TGTGCTAGCAGCGCGGGGCAATACTACGAGCAGTACTTC,.,TRBV7-7,TRBJ2-7,.
CASSSRTPHQETQYF,TGTGCCAGCAGCTCCCGGACTCCCCATCAAGAGACCCAGTACTTC,.,TRBV7-2,TRBJ2-5,few
CSAPPGQSYGYTF,TGCAGTGCTCCTCCGGGACAGAGCTATGGCTACACCTTC,TRBD1,TRBV20-1,TRBJ1-2,.
CSVGGADGYTF,TGCAGCGTTGGTGGGGCAGATGGCTACACCTTC,.,TRBV29-1,TRBJ1-2,few
CASSLVSGTSGTTGELFF,TGTGCCAGCAGCTTAGTATCCGGGACTAGCGGGACTACCGGGGAGCTGTTTTTT,TRBD2,TRBV7-8,TRBJ2-2,.
CASSTGGATDTQYF,TGTGCCAGCAGTACTGGGGGAGCGACAGATACGCAGTATTTT,.,TRBV6-1,TRBJ2-3,.
CASIPRVNQETQYF,TGTGCCAGCATTCCCAGGGTCAACCAAGAGACCCAGTACTTC,.,TRBV6-1,TRBJ2-5,.
CASSFGQGVGEQYF,TGTGCCAGCAGCTTTGGACAGGGGGTTGGCGAGCAGTACTTC,TRBD1,TRBV7-9,TRBJ2-7,once
CASSTGLWGNTEAFF,TGTGCCAGCAGCACTGGTCTCTGGGGAAACACTGAAGCTTTCTTT,.,TRBV7-2,TRBJ1-1,few
CASSKGSGGTEETQYF,TGTGCCAGCAGCAAAGGGTCAGGGGGGACAGAGGAGACCCAGTACTTC,.,TRBV21-1,TRBJ2-5,.
CSARGPMNTEAFF,TGCAGTGCTAGAGGCCCCATGAACACTGAAGCTTTCTTT,.,TRBV20-1,TRBJ1-1,.
CSARRQGLYEQYF,TGCAGTGCAAGGCGGCAGGGGCTATACGAGCAGTACTTC,.,TRBV20-1,TRBJ2-7,few
CASSFSGGETQYF,TGTGCCAGCAGCTTTAGCGGGGGGGAGACCCAGTACTTC,TRBD2,TRBV11-2,TRBJ2-5,.
CASSPLAGGAPYEQYF,TGTGCCAGCAGTCCTCTAGCCGGGGGGGCCCCCTACGAGCAGTACTTC,TRBD2,TRBV6-1,TRBJ2-7,.
CASSLNRANEKLFF,TGTGCCAGCAGCTTGAACAGGGCTAATGAAAAACTGTTTTTT,.,TRBV7-9,TRBJ1-4,.
CASSPPYTPNTEAFF,TGTGCCAGCTCACCACCGTATACCCCAAACACTGAAGCTTTCTTT,.,TRBV18,TRBJ1-1,.
CSTREGVREQYF,TGCAGTACCCGTGAGGGGGTGAGGGAGCAGTACTTC,.,TRBV20-1,TRBJ2-7,.
CASSHRVGQPQHF,TGCGCCAGCAGCCACAGGGTCGGGCAGCCCCAGCATTTT,.,TRBV5-1,TRBJ1-5,medium-sized